This T cell receptor beta chain appears in the sequencing data of a study of T-cell memory formation after mild COVID-19. Study overall: Clustering of TCRs was largely donor specific. Overall study results and limits: Pre-infection memory harbored some responding clones, suggesting cross-reactive memory joined. Clones that contracted from day 15 to 85 had balanced CD4/CD8; later expanders were CD4+ biased.

On this clonotype itself: Antigen unknown.

TCRdb reanalysed the 5' RACE reads using MiXCR and keeps one entry per CDR3 protein. The sample contains roughly 150,000 distinct CDR3 sequences, around 13% of which appear only once. This CDR3 comprises 17 residues. Trimming left V 5 bases short and J 3 bases short, with 20 bases between. The sample was PBMCs or a T cell subset sorted from them (not recorded which). This TCR derives from a young man who had mild COVID-19 (a few samples of this study predate the infection). Cell type and time point are not known. This sequence joins TRBV12-3 or TRBV12-4 and TRBJ2-1; perhaps TRBD1 as D (7 bases). The CDR3 DNA reads TGTGCCAGCAGTCCCTTTTCAGGGGGGAAGATCTACAATGAGCAGTTCTTC. It is translated as CASSPFSGGKIYNEQFF.